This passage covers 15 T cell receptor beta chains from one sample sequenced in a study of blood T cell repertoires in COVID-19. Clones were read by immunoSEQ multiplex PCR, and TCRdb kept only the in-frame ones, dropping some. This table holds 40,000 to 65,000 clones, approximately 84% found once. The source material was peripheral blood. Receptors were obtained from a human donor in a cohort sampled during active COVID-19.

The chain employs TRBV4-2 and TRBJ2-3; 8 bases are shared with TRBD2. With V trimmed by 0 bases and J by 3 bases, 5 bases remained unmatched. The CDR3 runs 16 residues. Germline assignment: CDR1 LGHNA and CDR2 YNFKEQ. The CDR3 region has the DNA TGTGCCAGCAGCCAAGATTCACCGGGGGGGACAGATACGCAGTATTTT. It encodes CASSQDSPGGTDTQYF.

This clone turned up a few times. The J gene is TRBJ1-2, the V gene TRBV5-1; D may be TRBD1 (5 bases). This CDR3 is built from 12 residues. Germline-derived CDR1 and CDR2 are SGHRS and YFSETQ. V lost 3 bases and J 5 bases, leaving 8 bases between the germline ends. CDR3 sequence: CASSSGGYGYTF. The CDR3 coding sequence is TGCGCCAGCAGCTCGGGGGGATATGGCTACACCTTC.

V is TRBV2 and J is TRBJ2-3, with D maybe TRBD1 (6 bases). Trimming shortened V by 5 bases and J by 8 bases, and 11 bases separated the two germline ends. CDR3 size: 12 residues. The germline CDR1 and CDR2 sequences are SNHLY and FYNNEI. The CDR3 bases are TGTGCCAGCAGTATTGACAGGCGTACGCAGTATTTT. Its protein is CASSIDRRTQYF.

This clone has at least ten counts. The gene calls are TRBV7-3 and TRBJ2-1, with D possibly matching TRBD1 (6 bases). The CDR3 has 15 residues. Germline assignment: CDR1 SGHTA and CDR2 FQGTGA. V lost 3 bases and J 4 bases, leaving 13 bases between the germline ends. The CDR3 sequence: CASSFQRTEYNEQFF. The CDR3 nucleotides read TGTGCCAGCAGCTTCCAGCGGACAGAGTACAATGAGCAGTTCTTC.

The CDR3 reads CASSLVQNTQYF. The CDR3, as DNA: TGTGCCAGCAGCTTAGTTCAGAACACGCAGTATTTT. This sequence joins TRBV7-2 and TRBJ2-3; unclear D gene. CDR1 is SGHTA and CDR2 is FQGNSA in the germline V gene. The CDR3 covers 12 residues. V was cut by 1 base and J by 9 bases, with 8 bases left in between.

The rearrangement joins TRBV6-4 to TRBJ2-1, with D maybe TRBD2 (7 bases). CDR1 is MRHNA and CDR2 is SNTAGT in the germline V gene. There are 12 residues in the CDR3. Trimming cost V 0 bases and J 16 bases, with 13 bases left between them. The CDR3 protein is CASSDSTGRVFF. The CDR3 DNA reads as TGTGCCAGCAGTGACTCAACAGGGAGGGTTTTCTTC.

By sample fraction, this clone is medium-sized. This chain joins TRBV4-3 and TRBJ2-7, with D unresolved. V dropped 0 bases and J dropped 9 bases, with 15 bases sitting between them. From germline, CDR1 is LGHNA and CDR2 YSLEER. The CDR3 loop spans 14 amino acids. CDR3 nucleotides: TGCGCCAGCAGCCAAGATTGGTCAGGTGGATGGCAGTACTTC. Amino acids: CASSQDWSGGWQYF.

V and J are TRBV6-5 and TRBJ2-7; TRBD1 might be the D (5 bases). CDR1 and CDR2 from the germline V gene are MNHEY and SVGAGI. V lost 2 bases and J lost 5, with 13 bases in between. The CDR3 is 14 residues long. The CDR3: CASSYHNLGDEQYF. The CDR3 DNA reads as TGTGCCAGCAGTTACCACAACCTAGGGGACGAGCAGTACTTC.

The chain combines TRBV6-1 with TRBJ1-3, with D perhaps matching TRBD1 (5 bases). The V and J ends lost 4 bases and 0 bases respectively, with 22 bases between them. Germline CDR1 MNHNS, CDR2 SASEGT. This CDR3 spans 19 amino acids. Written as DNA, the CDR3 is TGTGCCAGCAGTGTCTCAGGGTGGGGCCGGGCCCGCTCTGGAAACACCATATATTTT. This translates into CASSVSGWGRARSGNTIYF.

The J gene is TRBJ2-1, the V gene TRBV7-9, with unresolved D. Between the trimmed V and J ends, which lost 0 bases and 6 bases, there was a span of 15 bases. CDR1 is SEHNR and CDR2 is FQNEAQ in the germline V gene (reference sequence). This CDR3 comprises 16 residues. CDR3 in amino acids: CASSLAIGVSFNEQFF. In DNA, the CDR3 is TGTGCCAGCAGCTTAGCGATCGGAGTTAGTTTCAATGAGCAGTTCTTC.

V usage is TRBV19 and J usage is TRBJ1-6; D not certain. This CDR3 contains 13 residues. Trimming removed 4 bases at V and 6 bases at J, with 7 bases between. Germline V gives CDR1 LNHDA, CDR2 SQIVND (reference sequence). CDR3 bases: TGTGCCAGTAGTACTCGTCTTAATTCACCCCTCCACTTT. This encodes CASSTRLNSPLHF.

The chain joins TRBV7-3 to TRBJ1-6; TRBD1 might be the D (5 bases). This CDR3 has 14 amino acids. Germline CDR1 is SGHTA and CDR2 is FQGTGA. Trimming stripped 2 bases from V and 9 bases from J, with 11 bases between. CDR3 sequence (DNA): TGTGCCAGCAGCTTATTGGGGGGAGGTTCACCCCTCCACTTT. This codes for CASSLLGGGSPLHF.

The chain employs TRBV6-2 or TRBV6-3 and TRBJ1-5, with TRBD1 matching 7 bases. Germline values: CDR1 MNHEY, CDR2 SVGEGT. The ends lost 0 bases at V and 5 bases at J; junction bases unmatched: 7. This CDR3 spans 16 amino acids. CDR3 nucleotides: TGTGCCAGCAGTTACTCGTCCTCGACAGGGTATCAGCCCCAGCATTTT. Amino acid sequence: CASSYSSSTGYQPQHF.

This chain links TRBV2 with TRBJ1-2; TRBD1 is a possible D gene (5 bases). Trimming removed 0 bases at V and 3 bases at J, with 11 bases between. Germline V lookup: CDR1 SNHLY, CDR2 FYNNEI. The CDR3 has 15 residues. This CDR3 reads CASSEARGRHYGYTF. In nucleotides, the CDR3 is TGTGCCAGCAGTGAAGCTCGGGGGAGGCACTATGGCTACACCTTC.

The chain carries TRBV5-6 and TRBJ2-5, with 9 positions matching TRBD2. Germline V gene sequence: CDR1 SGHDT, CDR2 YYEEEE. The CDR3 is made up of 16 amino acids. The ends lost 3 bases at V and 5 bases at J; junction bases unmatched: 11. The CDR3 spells CASSSVGGRAWETQYF. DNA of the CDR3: TGTGCCAGCAGCTCGGTTGGCGGGAGGGCCTGGGAGACCCAGTACTTC.